This T cell receptor beta chain originates from a study of T cells in tuberculosis (dated by TCRdb to the late 2010s). Concerning the study at large: In the study, CD1B tetramers and high-throughput TCR immunosequencing were combined to characterize T cells specific for the mycobacterial lipid antigen glucose monomycolate (GMM). In a South African clinical cohort, IGRA-negative adolescents, IGRA-positive adolescents with latent tuberculosis and adults with active tuberculosis were compared, with 10 to 11 people in each group.

Relative to germline, V is 4 bases shorter and J is 2 bases shorter, with 6 bases between their ends. CDR1 and CDR2 (MNHEY, SMNVEV) derive from the germline V gene (reference sequence). The CDR3 holds 13 amino acids from the cysteine to the phenylalanine. The retained sequence is limited to the CDR3, 39 bases, with the frame set at the first base. Study-level results and caveats: Which clinical samples got chosen depended on the availability of cryopreserved specimens, and the active tuberculosis cases were adults, whereas the controls were adolescents. An accuracy of about 90% (AUROC around 0.87) was reached by a classifier using the diverse GMM-specific repertoire, compared with about 70% accuracy when GEM motif frequencies were used. The smaller NN-distances in active tuberculosis patients were driven in part by shorter CDR3-alpha lengths, while the difference seen for TCR-beta was not statistically significant. Compared with IGRA-negative controls, TCR-alpha repertoires from active tuberculosis had smaller mean NN-distances to GMM-specific TCRs, which suggests that these TCRs underwent clonal expansion.

The immunoSEQ multiplex PCR assay was used to generate TCR libraries, with TCR-beta and/or TCR-alpha/delta assays applied to each sample. The amplified TCR libraries were sequenced using the Illumina high-throughput platform. In the authors' own workflow: Clustering and dimensionality reduction relied on pairwise TCRdist distances among GMM-specific receptors from T cells that were either sorted ex vivo or expanded in vitro. The score assigned to each clinical repertoire was mean NN-distance, meaning the average TCRdist to the nearest 10% of tetramer-positive reference sequences. To compute GEM TCR motif frequency, the fraction of unique TCRs matching known GEM sequences by V/J usage and CDR3 length was calculated. Active tuberculosis was classified by linear discriminant analysis with leave-one-out cross-validation, implemented in scikit-learn. The source is immuneACCESS, and TCRdb retained only in-frame sequences with V and J called. Part of the clones is not carried over; for the studies checked, unresolved V genes explain less than half of this, and the remainder is unexplained. Clone size and V and J calls were adopted from that table, with D and trimming inferred from the DNA. In all, the sample holds around 35,000 clones, and over 85% of those were seen once. Jointly, the top ten make up about 7.5% of the sample.

With regard to this clone: No cognate antigen has been identified for it. Within one base of it there is no much larger clone, and no base qualities were kept.

At study entry, a tuberculin skin test and the QuantiFERON-TB GOLD In-Tube IGRA were used to screen adolescents for latent tuberculosis infection. Immunosequencing was performed on unsorted cryopreserved PBMC and covered around 91,000 T cells per clinical donor on average. Eleven high schools in the Worcester region of the Western Cape, South Africa, served as enrollment sites for adolescents aged 12 to 18 years. Ten or so adolescents infected with M. tuberculosis and approximately ten uninfected adolescents were chosen and matched for age and sex. For the adolescents, PBMC were isolated by density centrifugation from freshly drawn heparinized blood and then cryopreserved.

This receptor was taken from a donor aged 10 to 29 with latent tuberculosis or without tuberculosis infection. The V and J genes are TRBV27 and TRBJ1-5, with TRBD1 tentatively as D gene (6 bases match). The sequencing sample was made of PBMCs. The CDR3 amino acid sequence is: CASSYRGNQPQHF. The DNA sequence follows: TGTGCCAGCAGTTACAGGGGCAATCAGCCCCAGCATTTT.